The 3 T cell receptor beta chains in this list originate from one sample, sequenced in a study of shared clonotypes between healthy human individuals. Method: immunoSEQ multiplex PCR; TCRdb's copy keeps in-frame clones and lacks some. The data show around 1.9 million clones, with about 93% seen just once and roughly 1.8% held by the top ten. CD45RO-negative CD8 cells positively selected for CCR7 made up the naive population, which excluded terminally differentiated effector memory CD45RA+ cells. Sequencing was carried out using naive CD8+ T cells from PBMCs. Source of these receptors: a young man in good health. Some clones in this sample may be carry-over from other donors' samples.

A word on this clone: A junction boundary mismatches the germline segment, possibly from a read error. This sample includes further DNA sequences coding for the same CDR3. The chain uses TRBV19 and TRBJ2-7; D unclear. CDR1 LNHDA and CDR2 SQIVND come from the germline V gene (reference sequence). The CDR3 has 12 amino acids. The chain's CDR3 is CASSVDGYEQYF. CDR3 nucleotides: TGTGCCAGTAGTGTAGACGGCTACGAGCAGTACTTC. Full variable domain (outside the CDR3, taken from reference TRBV19 and TRBJ2-7): DGGITQSPKYLFRKEGQNVTLSCEQNLNHDAMYWYRQDPGQGLRLIYYSQIVNDFQKGDIAEGYSVSREKKESFPLTVTSAQKNPTAFYLCASSVDGYEQYFGPGTRLTVT.

The chain is built from TRBV6-5 and TRBJ1-2; D ambiguous. The V gene lost 6 bases and the J gene lost 4 bases, with 9 bases spanning the gap. This CDR3 region has 12 residues. Per germline, CDR1 MNHEY and CDR2 SVGAGI. The CDR3 coding sequence is TGTGCCAGCAGCCCCGGACCCTATGGCTACACCTTC. The encoded protein is CASSPGPYGYTF.

The table lists this clone with a count of one. This chain links TRBV5-5 with TRBJ2-1; D call uncertain. This CDR3 is 17 amino acids long. V shed 0 bases and J shed 7 bases, with 20 bases lying between them. Per the germline V gene, CDR1 is SGHKS and CDR2 is YYEKEE (reference sequence). For the CDR3, the DNA is TGTGCCAGCAGCTTGGTGGTCATACCGAAACTGAAGAATGAGCAGTTCTTC. Encoded protein: CASSLVVIPKLKNEQFF.